The present T cell receptor (beta chain) was sequenced within a study of monozygotic twins with inflammatory bowel disease. Of note for this clonotype: The antigen remains undetermined.

Each UMI, carrying a 6-nucleotide sample barcode, came from template switching. TCRdb processed the 5' RACE reads again and assigns one entry to each CDR3 protein, with no DNA. The table lists 400,000 to 500,000 distinct CDR3 sequences, with 2.4% in the top ten. The CDR3 totals 16 residues. Germline CDR1 and CDR2: LGHNA and YNFKEQ. Regarding the study as a whole: The inverse Simpson measure of TCRbeta diversity was lower in IBD patients than in healthy co-twins. Repertoire similarity matched across concordant and discordant twins, perhaps owing to limited power.

The clonotype comes from a human donor with ulcerative colitis or Crohn's disease, or a healthy co-twin of an affected twin (not recorded which). The sequenced sample was blood. V is TRBV4-2 and J is TRBJ2-3; without DNA, the TCRdb call of TRBD1 cannot be checked. CDR3: CASSLNPGIDTDTQYF.